A single sample is the source of the 32 T cell receptor beta chains below, sequenced in a study of shared clonotypes between healthy human individuals. The repertoire was sequenced with immunoSEQ multiplex PCR; TCRdb's copy has only in-frame clones and lacks some. The sample shows some 2.4 million clones, over 85% of them seen only once. Sequenced sample: naive CD4+ T cells from PBMCs. Subset given: CD45RA+ positively selected. These receptors all come from a man between 18 and 29 years old in good health. Some clones in this sample may be carry-over from other donors' samples.

This chain joins TRBV5-1 and TRBJ1-1; 9 nucleotides agree with TRBD1. This CDR3 is 15 amino acids long. The V gene end was trimmed by 4 bases and the J gene end by 3 bases; junction bases not matched to a gene: 7. Germline assignment: CDR1 SGHRS and CDR2 YFSETQ. The CDR3 DNA follows: TGCGCCAGCAGCCCTCCGGACAGGGGTGACACTGAAGCTTTCTTT. Protein product: CASSPPDRGDTEAFF.

This sequence joins TRBV7-3 and TRBJ2-7; TRBD2 aligns across 7 bases. Trimming removed 5 bases from V and 7 bases from J; junction bases left unmatched: 20. The CDR3 covers 17 residues. The germline V gene has CDR1 SGHTA and CDR2 FQGTGA. CDR3 nucleotide sequence: TGTGCCAGCAGCCCCCCTTCTCTACTAGCGCACGCCGGAGAGCAGTACTTC. It translates to CASSPPSLLAHAGEQYF. The variable domain in full, completed from reference TRBV7-3 and TRBJ2-7, reads GAGVSQTPSNKVTEKGKYVELRCDPISGHTALYWYRQSLGQGPEFLIYFQGTGAADDSGLPNDRFFAVRPEGSVSTLKIQRTERGDSAVYLCASSPPSLLAHAGEQYFGPGTRLTVT.

The chain combines TRBV9 with TRBJ2-5, with a tentative D call TRBD1 (5 bases). V lost 6 bases to trimming and J lost 7 bases, with 16 bases between them. CDR3 length: 13 residues. The germline V gene encodes CDR1 SGDLS and CDR2 YYNGEE. The CDR3 loop is CASTRDFGGTQYF. The CDR3 DNA follows: TGTGCCAGCACCAGGGATTTTGGTGGGACCCAGTACTTC.

The chain is built from TRBV7-6 and TRBJ2-1; D is unresolved. Germline assignment: CDR1 SGHVS and CDR2 FNYEAQ. The CDR3 spans 13 residues. V was cut by 2 bases and J by 9 bases, with 11 bases left in between. CDR3 in DNA: TGTGCCAGCAGCTTATCCGACGATGGTGAGCAGTTCTTC. Protein sequence: CASSLSDDGEQFF.

The chain has TRBV29-1 and TRBJ2-2, with D perhaps matching TRBD2 (5 bases). Germline values: CDR1 SQVTM, CDR2 ANQGSEA. V lost 3 bases, J lost 5 bases, and 10 bases lay in between. The length of the CDR3 is 13 residues. CDR3 sequence: CSVDRGGTGELFF. The CDR3 region has the DNA TGCAGCGTTGATCGGGGTGGGACCGGGGAGCTGTTTTTT.

This sequence joins TRBV28 and TRBJ1-5; no clear D gene. With 6 bases removed from V and 8 bases from J, the gap between germline ends came to 14 bases. This CDR3 is built from 13 residues. Germline assignment: CDR1 MDHEN and CDR2 SYDVKM. CDR3 nucleotides: TGTGCCAGCAGCAAACACCTTCGGGAGCCCCAGCATTTT. As protein: CASSKHLREPQHF.

In the case of this clone: The same CDR3 is also encoded by other DNA sequences in this sample. The CDR3 loop is CASSLGVDYGYTF. CDR3 in DNA: TGCGCCAGCAGCCTAGGGGTGGACTATGGCTACACCTTC. This chain links TRBV5-1 with TRBJ1-2; tentative D call: TRBD1 (5 bases). CDR3 size: 13 residues. The germline V and J ends were trimmed by 4 bases and 3 bases, with 10 bases remaining between them. In germline, CDR1 is SGHRS, CDR2 YFSETQ.

This chain joins TRBV6-1 and TRBJ2-1; D may be TRBD1 (5 bases). V was clipped by 5 bases and J by 3 bases, with 11 bases between them. The CDR3 consists of 14 residues. The V gene's germline CDR1 is MNHNS and CDR2 SASEGT. The CDR3 reads CASSSWTHYNEQFF. The CDR3, as DNA: TGTGCCAGCAGTTCCTGGACACACTACAATGAGCAGTTCTTC.

This chain uses TRBV28 with TRBJ1-1, with a possible D match to TRBD1 (6 bases). The CDR3 consists of 14 residues. Trimming stripped 3 bases from V and 6 bases from J, with 14 bases between. The germline CDR1 and CDR2 sequences are MDHEN and SYDVKM. CDR3 sequence: CASSFGGAPPEAFF. CDR3 sequence (DNA): TGTGCCAGCAGTTTTGGGGGCGCGCCTCCTGAAGCTTTCTTT.

The genes are TRBV27 and TRBJ1-3, with D possibly TRBD1 on 5 matching bases. The CDR3 spans 14 residues. The V gene lost 5 bases and the J gene lost 7 bases, with 15 bases spanning the gap. Germline V lookup: CDR1 MNHEY, CDR2 SMNVEV (reference sequence). CDR3 loop: CASSRAGSRNTIYF. The DNA for the CDR3 is TGTGCCAGCAGTAGGGCAGGGAGTAGGAACACCATATATTTT.

The V call is TRBV11-1, the J call TRBJ2-4; 7 bases match TRBD2. The V gene end was trimmed by 4 bases and the J gene end by 1 base; junction bases not matched to a gene: 10. Germline V gene data show CDR1 as SGHAT and CDR2 as FQDESV (reference sequence). CDR3 size: 17 residues. CDR3 sequence reads: CASSSSAREVAKNIQYF. CDR3 nucleotide sequence: TGTGCCAGCAGCTCAAGCGCCCGGGAGGTTGCCAAAAACATTCAGTACTTC.

V usage is TRBV30 and J usage is TRBJ1-1; D not resolved. Germline V CDR1 and CDR2: GTSNPN, SVGIG (reference sequence). This CDR3 contains 14 residues. Trimming stripped 0 bases from V and 3 bases from J, with 11 bases between. CDR3: CAWSVRGRYTEAFF. CDR3 DNA: TGTGCCTGGAGTGTACGGGGTCGGTACACTGAAGCTTTCTTT.

The chain combines TRBV11-1 with TRBJ2-3; D is possibly TRBD1 (6 bases). V gave up 3 bases and J gave up 5 bases, with 18 bases separating them. The CDR3 spans 16 residues. Germline CDR1 is SGHAT and CDR2 is FQDESV (reference sequence). The CDR3 is CASSLGARGSLDTQYF. CDR3 DNA: TGTGCCAGCAGCTTGGGGGCCCGGGGCTCCTTAGATACGCAGTATTTT. Full variable domain (outside the CDR3, taken from reference TRBV11-1 and TRBJ2-3): EAEVAQSPRYKITEKSQAVAFWCDPISGHATLYWYRQILGQGPELLVQFQDESVVDDSQLPKDRFSAERLKGVDSTLKIQPAELGDSAMYLCASSLGARGSLDTQYFGPGTRLTVL.

A remark on this clone: The same CDR3 is also encoded by other DNA sequences in this sample. The gene calls are TRBV5-1 and TRBJ2-1; 9 nucleotides match TRBD2. Trimming at V came to 1 base and at J to 6 bases, leaving 5 bases not matched to a gene. The CDR3 loop spans 15 amino acids. Germline V gene sequence: CDR1 SGHRS, CDR2 YFSETQ. CDR3 loop: CASSLLAGVGNEQFF. Written as DNA, the CDR3 is TGCGCCAGCAGCTTGTTAGCGGGAGTGGGCAATGAGCAGTTCTTC.

The chain couples TRBV7-9 to TRBJ1-3; D remains ambiguous. The CDR3 loop spans 15 amino acids. Germline V lookup: CDR1 SEHNR, CDR2 FQNEAQ (reference sequence). The V and J ends lost 6 bases and 4 bases respectively, with 16 bases between them. This CDR3 reads CASSLVGSRGNTIYF. In DNA, the CDR3 is TGTGCCAGCAGTTTGGTGGGGTCGCGGGGAAACACCATATATTTT.

The chain is built from TRBV4-2 and TRBJ2-7, with no clear D. Trimming cost V 2 bases and J 0 bases, with 14 bases left between them. The CDR3 spans 16 residues. Germline-derived CDR1 and CDR2 are LGHNA and YNFKEQ. The CDR3 DNA reads TGTGCCAGCAGCCAACAAAATCACCCGAGCTCCTACGAGCAGTACTTC. This gives the protein CASSQQNHPSSYEQYF.

The CDR3 reads CASSLDMSGRVNNEQFF. Written as DNA, the CDR3 is TGTGCCAGCAGCTTAGATATGAGCGGGAGAGTTAACAATGAGCAGTTCTTC. V usage is TRBV7-9 and J usage is TRBJ2-1; 8 bases map to TRBD2. The CDR3 extends over 17 amino acids. J lost 5 bases, V lost 1 base, and 10 bases had no gene match. The germline V gene encodes CDR1 SEHNR and CDR2 FQNEAQ (reference sequence). The variable domain in full, with the rest retrieved from reference TRBV7-9 and TRBJ2-1, is DTGVSQNPRHKITKRGQNVTFRCDPISEHNRLYWYRQTLGQGPEFLTYFQNEAQLEKSRLLSDRFSAERPKGSFSTLEIQRTEQGDSAMYLCASSLDMSGRVNNEQFFGPGTRLTVL.

This chain connects TRBV30 to TRBJ2-2; TRBD2 agrees at 9 bases. The CDR3 is 15 amino acids. Germline V CDR1 and CDR2: GTSNPN, SVGIG (reference sequence). V gave up 4 bases and J gave up 6 bases; unmatched junction bases: 9. The DNA of the CDR3 is TGTGCCTGGAACATAGCGGGAGTACGGCCCGGGGAGCTGTTTTTT. Residues: CAWNIAGVRPGELFF.

This clone has more than one count but fewer than ten. V gene TRBV30 combines with J gene TRBJ2-1, with TRBD2 identical over 14 bases. Germline CDR1 and CDR2: GTSNPN and SVGIG (reference sequence). The CDR3 consists of 16 residues. V was pared by 6 bases and J by 8 bases, with 12 bases of the junction left unmatched. The CDR3 sequence: CACRTSGRTRGDEQFF. For the CDR3, the DNA is TGTGCCTGTCGGACTAGCGGGAGGACCAGAGGGGATGAGCAGTTCTTC.

The V call is TRBV30, the J call TRBJ2-1; 11 bases align to TRBD2. CDR3 length: 15 residues. Germline V lookup: CDR1 GTSNPN, CDR2 SVGIG (reference sequence). V lost 5 bases, J lost 7 bases, and 10 bases stayed unmatched. The CDR3 region is CAWGTGTSGENEQFF. The CDR3 region has the DNA TGTGCCTGGGGCACCGGGACTAGCGGCGAAAATGAGCAGTTCTTC. The variable domain in full, with the rest retrieved from reference TRBV30 and TRBJ2-1, is SQTIHQWPATLVQPVGSPLSLECTVEGTSNPNLYWYRQAAGRGLQLLFYSVGIGQISSEVPQNLSASRPQDRQFILSSKKLLLSDSGFYLCAWGTGTSGENEQFFGPGTRLTVL.

The rearrangement joins TRBV11-2 to TRBJ2-5; 8 positions match TRBD1. This CDR3 contains 14 residues. V dropped 5 bases and J dropped 4; count of bases not matched to a gene: 6. The germline V gene has CDR1 SGHAT and CDR2 FQNNGV. DNA for the CDR3: TGTGCCAGCAGCCCTGACAGGGGTTCAGAGACCCAGTACTTC. This gives the protein CASSPDRGSETQYF.

With respect to this clone: This CDR3 is also generated by other DNA sequences in the sample. The V gene is TRBV2, the J gene TRBJ1-1; TRBD1 agrees at 10 bases. This CDR3 is 13 amino acids long. Germline CDR1 is SNHLY and CDR2 is FYNNEI. V shed 7 bases, J shed 5 bases, and the junction held 4 bases outside the gene matches. CDR3 bases: TGTGCCAGCATCCGGGACAGGGGTACTGAAGCTTTCTTT. Translating gives CASIRDRGTEAFF. Filled out from reference TRBV2 and TRBJ1-1, the complete variable domain reads EPEVTQTPSHQVTQMGQEVILRCVPISNHLYFYWYRQILGQKVEFLVSFYNNEISEKSEIFDDQFSVERPDGSNFTLKIRSTKLEDSAMYFCASIRDRGTEAFFGQGTRLTVV.

This chain uses TRBV5-1 with TRBJ2-2; the D is unclear. Germline lookup yields CDR1 SGHRS and CDR2 YFSETQ. The V and J ends lost 1 base and 2 bases respectively, with 6 bases between them. The CDR3 covers 14 residues. CDR3 in amino acids: CASSLSVNTGELFF. Here the CDR3 DNA reads TGCGCCAGCAGCTTGTCGGTAAACACCGGGGAGCTGTTTTTT.

V gene TRBV7-2 combines with J gene TRBJ2-1, with TRBD2 matching over 14 bases. The germline gives CDR1 SGHTA, CDR2 FQGNSA. V dropped 4 bases and J dropped 1; count of bases not matched to a gene: 9. The CDR3 has 19 amino acids. The CDR3 reads CASSSAGTSGSLSYNEQFF. The DNA of the CDR3 is TGTGCCAGCAGCTCGGCCGGGACTAGCGGGAGTTTGTCCTACAATGAGCAGTTCTTC.

The chain recombines TRBV6-6 with TRBJ1-2; 12 nucleotides agree with TRBD1. CDR1 MNHNY and CDR2 SVGAGI come from the germline V gene (reference sequence). Trimming at V came to 1 base and at J to 6 bases, leaving 6 bases not matched to a gene. This CDR3 region has 16 residues. Here the CDR3 DNA reads TGTGCCAGCAGTTACTTCAGGGACAGGGGGCAGGATGGCTACACCTTC. It specifies CASSYFRDRGQDGYTF.

V usage is TRBV6-1 and J usage is TRBJ2-5; D not resolved. This CDR3 region has 14 residues. The germline V gene encodes CDR1 MNHNS and CDR2 SASEGT. V lost 2 bases to trimming and J lost 5 bases, with 12 bases between them. The CDR3, as DNA: TGTGCCAGCAGTGAAAAGTCCCGCGGCGAGACCCAGTACTTC. Its protein is CASSEKSRGETQYF.

This clone was observed a single time. The V call is TRBV7-8, the J call TRBJ1-1, with D possibly matching TRBD1 (5 bases). Germline assignment: CDR1 SGHVS and CDR2 FQNEAQ. CDR3 size: 15 residues. The ends were cut back, 6 bases at V and 4 bases at J, with 18 bases in the middle. The CDR3 coding sequence is TGTGCCAGCAGTCCCAGTAGGGGTTCTCTCACTGAAGCTTTCTTT. Its translation is CASSPSRGSLTEAFF.

This clone appeared once. This rearrangement joins TRBV5-1 to TRBJ1-5, with D tentatively TRBD1 (6 bases). From germline, CDR1 is SGHRS and CDR2 YFSETQ. Trimming cost V 3 bases and J 3 bases, with 13 bases left between them. The CDR3 runs to 15 residues. In nucleotides, the CDR3 is TGCGCCAGCAGCTACTCCGGACAGCCCAATCAGCCCCAGCATTTT. This encodes CASSYSGQPNQPQHF.

The rearrangement links TRBV10-3 to TRBJ2-3; TRBD1 matches 8 bases. With V trimmed by 6 bases and J by 6 bases, 8 bases remained unmatched. Germline V gives CDR1 ENHRY, CDR2 SYGVKD. This CDR3 comprises 14 residues. The CDR3 coding sequence is TGTGCCATCAGGGGGACAGGAGAAGGGGATACGCAGTATTTT. This gives the protein CAIRGTGEGDTQYF.

This clone was seen a few times. Different DNA sequences within this sample yield the same CDR3. The rearrangement links TRBV9 to TRBJ2-3; D unclear. Germline values: CDR1 SGDLS, CDR2 YYNGEE. The CDR3 is 13 amino acids. V was cut by 0 bases and J by 3 bases, with 5 bases left in between. CDR3 DNA: TGTGCCAGCAGCGTAGAACGGACAGATACGCAGTATTTT. Residues: CASSVERTDTQYF.

The genes are TRBV6-5 and TRBJ2-3; 7 bases are shared with TRBD1. This CDR3 contains 14 residues. Germline CDR1 and CDR2: MNHEY and SVGAGI. Losses at the gene ends were 5 bases for V and 4 bases for J; bases not matched to a gene: 6. CDR3 sequence (DNA): TGTGCCAGCAGTCTGGGACAGACAGCAGATACGCAGTATTTT. It encodes CASSLGQTADTQYF.

This rearrangement joins TRBV4-3 to TRBJ2-3; maybe TRBD1 (5 bases). This CDR3 comprises 17 residues. Germline V gene sequence: CDR1 LGHNA, CDR2 YSLEER. Trimming left V 3 bases short and J 1 base short, with 17 bases between. CDR3 sequence: CASSHTYLGRGTDTQYF. CDR3 DNA: TGCGCCAGCAGCCATACTTACTTGGGGCGCGGCACAGATACGCAGTATTTT.